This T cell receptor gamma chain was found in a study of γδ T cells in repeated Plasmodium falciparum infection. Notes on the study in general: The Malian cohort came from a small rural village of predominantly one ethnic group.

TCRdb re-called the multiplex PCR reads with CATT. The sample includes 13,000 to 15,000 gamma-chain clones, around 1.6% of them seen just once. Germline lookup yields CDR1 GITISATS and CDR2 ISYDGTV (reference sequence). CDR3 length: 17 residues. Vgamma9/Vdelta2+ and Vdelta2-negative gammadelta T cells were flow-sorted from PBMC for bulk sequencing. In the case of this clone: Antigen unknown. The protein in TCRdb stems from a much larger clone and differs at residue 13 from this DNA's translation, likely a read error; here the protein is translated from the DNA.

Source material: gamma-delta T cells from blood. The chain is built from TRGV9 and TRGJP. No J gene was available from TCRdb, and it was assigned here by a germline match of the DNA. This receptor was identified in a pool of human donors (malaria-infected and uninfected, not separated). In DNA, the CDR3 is TGTGCCTTGTGGGAGGACTCTCAAGAGTTGGGCAAAAGAATCAAGGTATTT. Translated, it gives CALWEDSQELGKRIKVF.